This T cell receptor (beta chain) was recorded in a study of radiation and T cells in renal cell carcinoma. Overall study results and limits: Dominant CDR3 motifs were more common in irradiated tumors than controls.

The treatment was: treatment-naive control, cytoreductive nephrectomy. Control samples are tumors resected by cytoreductive nephrectomy without prior radiation. V was clipped by 2 bases and J by 5 bases; unmatched bases: 7. The CDR3 spans 15 residues. Germline V gene data show CDR1 as SGHRS and CDR2 as YFSETQ. As to this clone: The antigen is undetermined.

Assay: immunoSEQ multiplex PCR; the TCRdb copy retains only in-frame clones and omits some. The data contain 18,000 or so clones, roughly 60% of them seen just once; the ten biggest clones take up 25% to 40%. The sequence was collected from a man between 45 and 60 years old with renal cell carcinoma. The sample here was tumor tissue, taken from a patient whose treatment was nephrectomy without radiotherapy. The V call is TRBV5-1, the J call TRBJ2-5; TRBD1 aligns across 9 bases. CDR3 coding DNA: TGCGCCAGCAGCTTAATGGGACAGGGAGCCGAGACCCAGTACTTC. This translates into CASSLMGQGAETQYF.